These T cell receptor beta chains were read from a single sample in a study of tumor-infiltrating lymphocytes in primary liver carcinoma. TCRdb independently ran MiXCR on the multiplex PCR reads; one entry per CDR3 protein. Here the sample spans approximately 210,000 distinct CDR3 sequences, about 65% being singletons. What was sequenced was peripheral blood. Every receptor here comes from a woman aged 55-75 years with primary liver carcinoma and hepatitis B virus infection. CDR3s include the opening cysteine and the closing phenylalanine or tryptophan. The order of the fields is V gene, J gene, CDR3 length, CDR3 protein.

TRBV28,TRBJ2-1,15,CASSPLSRNSNEQFF
TRBV6-5,TRBJ2-1,13,CASSYSEGGEQFF
TRBV11-2,TRBJ1-5,14,CVSSLGTGYQPQHF
TRBV5-1,TRBJ2-7,16,CASSLDGTPSSYEQYF
TRBV12-3/TRBV12-4,TRBJ1-5,12,CASSLASRPQHF
TRBV11-1,TRBJ2-5,13,CASSTCSRETQYF
TRBV11-2,TRBJ2-2,15,CASSLGLAGPGELFF
TRBV5-4,TRBJ2-1,15,CASSLIAGDHNEQFF
TRBV7-9,TRBJ2-1,15,CASSSGLAGYNEQFF
TRBV11-2,TRBJ2-7,15,CASSWKTAPSYEQYF
TRBV5-6,TRBJ2-1,17,CASSRDRGPGAYNEQFF
TRBV11-2,TRBJ1-1,14,CASSFGQVGTEAFF
TRBV29-1,TRBJ2-2,15,CSVEYVGRGTGELFF
TRBV11-2,TRBJ2-2,17,CASSTRTSTANTGELFF
TRBV11-2,TRBJ2-1,14,CTSIFDRLVDEQFF
TRBV11-2,TRBJ1-3,14,CASCDRTGGNTIYF
TRBV7-8,TRBJ1-1,15,CASSPPSGGHGEAFF
TRBV5-1,TRBJ2-2,19,CASNLEGMMSRAGTGELFF
TRBV29-1,TRBJ1-1,11,CSDVGNNEAFF
TRBV29-1,TRBJ2-7,12,CSSSVGRNERYF
TRBV11-2,TRBJ2-2,15,CASSHGASGTGELSF
TRBV28,TRBJ2-7,15,CASRSQDRASYEQYF
TRBV11-2,TRBJ2-3,15,CASSPGLAGLDMQYF
TRBV6-5,TRBJ2-7,15,CASSRSCGFAAEQYF
TRBV6-5,TRBJ2-5,11,CAIASGETLYF
TRBV11-2,TRBJ2-5,14,CAGSSAEARETQYF
TRBV7-8,TRBJ2-3,17,CARSPHIGRRFADTQYF
TRBV12-5,TRBJ1-2,17,CASGPPGERIRLYGYTF
TRBV11-3,TRBJ2-1,17,CASSLGGPVTFTNEQFF
TRBV11-2,TRBJ1-2,14,CGGSLLTANYGYTF
TRBV12-3/TRBV12-4,TRBJ2-3,15,CASKQQEAYTDTQYF
TRBV28,TRBJ1-2,14,CASSLDSLNYGYTF
TRBV11-2,TRBJ2-2,17,CGSSTRTSAANTGELLF
TRBV6-9,TRBJ2-1,16,CASNFTSGGCYNEQFF
TRBV29-1,TRBJ2-5,15,CSVKEGTGEQETQHF
TRBV25-1,TRBJ1-1,12,CASSARQDEAFF
TRBV4-1,TRBJ2-2,15,CASSSTRPNTGELLF
TRBV6-5,TRBJ2-1,14,CTSSSGTAYNEQFF